What follows describes a single T cell receptor beta chain. Together with a sample-barcoded 5' primer, a J-beta primer mix was included in a second PCR lasting about 6 to 11 cycles. Via MiXCR, TCRdb re-called the 5' RACE reads, giving one row per CDR3 protein. Here the sample spans about 570,000 distinct CDR3 sequences, approximately 27% being singletons. The data derive from a study of blood T cells in healthy people across ages. The CDR3 consists of 11 residues. Germline V lookup: CDR1 MDHEN, CDR2 SYDVKM. The V end lost 4 bases, the J end lost 4 bases, and 4 bases lay between the germline ends. The authors isolated at least 7 million PBMCs per sample.

The clonotype was recovered from a woman in her 70s in good health. Input material: blood. This sequence joins TRBV28 and TRBJ1-2, with D unresolved. As DNA, the CDR3 is TGTGCCAGCAGTTCCGCCTATGGCTACACCTTC. It yields the protein CASSSAYGYTF.